Following are 22 T cell receptor beta chains from one sample sequenced in a study of T cells expressing NK-cell markers. Using the 5' RACE reads, TCRdb records one entry per CDR3 protein without DNA. The table for this sample gives approximately 420,000 distinct CDR3 sequences. Sequencing input: blood T cells: a sorted CD56 or NKG2C T cell subset, CD4+ or CD8+ T cells, or bulk PBMC T cells (not recorded which). The receptors stem from a woman aged 45-59 years in good health.

V is TRBV12-3 or TRBV12-4 and J is TRBJ1-2. The CDR3 is 13 residues long. The CDR3 reads CASSLFSSYGYTF.

This chain uses TRBV5-1 with TRBJ2-7; the D call of TRBD2 rests on TCRdb alone, since no DNA is present to check it. This CDR3 has 15 amino acids. Germline CDR1 is SGHRS and CDR2 is YFSETQ. This CDR3 is CASSQTSGRFDEQYF. Full variable domain (missing parts from reference TRBV5-1 and TRBJ2-7): KAGVTQTPRYLIKTRGQQVTLSCSPISGHRSVSWYQQTPGQGLQFLFEYFSETQRNKGNFPGRFSGRQFSNSRSEMNVSTLELGDSALYLCASSQTSGRFDEQYFGPGTRLTVT.

The chain employs TRBV12-2 and TRBJ1-5. TRBV12-2 is classified as a pseudogene. This CDR3 is built from 19 residues. This CDR3 is CASRLDQEGPPNSNQPQHF.

The CDR3 is CASSLFLDIQYF. The V gene is TRBV12-3 or TRBV12-4, the J gene TRBJ2-4. The CDR3 contains 12 residues.

This chain links TRBV10-3 with TRBJ1-2; TCRdb gives TRBD1 as the D gene, but with no DNA this cannot be confirmed. CDR3 size: 12 residues. Germline assignment: CDR1 ENHRY and CDR2 SYGVKD. The CDR3 is CAITQGDHGYTF.

The chain is built from TRBV12-3 or TRBV12-4 and TRBJ2-5; the TCRdb D gene call, TRBD1, has no DNA to confirm it. CDR3 length: 16 amino acids. CDR3 region: CASSLKAGKRRETQYF.

The genes are TRBV12-3 or TRBV12-4 and TRBJ2-5; TCRdb's D call, TRBD1, is unchecked because there is no DNA. CDR3 length: 13 residues. CDR3 protein: CASSFGSPSTQYF.

This chain's CDR3 is CASSLRLAEGTDTQYF. The V and J genes are TRBV5-5 and TRBJ2-3. CDR3 length: 16 amino acids. The V gene's germline CDR1 is SGHKS and CDR2 YYEKEE (reference sequence).

The genes are TRBV5-1 and TRBJ1-4. CDR1 SGHRS and CDR2 YFSETQ come from the germline V gene. CDR3 length equals 15 residues. The CDR3 loop is CASSPGSGRNEKLFF.

The V call is TRBV7-9, the J call TRBJ2-5; TCRdb names TRBD2, which stays unverified in the absence of DNA. This CDR3 contains 15 residues. Germline CDR1 and CDR2: SEHNR and FQNEAQ (reference sequence). The CDR3: CASSAIRLGVETQYF.

CDR3 protein: CASSQARGSSYGYTF. This chain links TRBV4-1 with TRBJ1-2; TCRdb's D call, TRBD1, is unchecked because there is no DNA. The germline gives CDR1 MGHRA, CDR2 YSYEKL. This CDR3 spans 15 amino acids.

The chain couples TRBV20-1 to TRBJ2-3; TCRdb's D gene call, TRBD2, goes unchecked for lack of DNA. Germline assignment: CDR1 DFQATT and CDR2 SNEGSKA (reference sequence). The CDR3 extends over 17 amino acids. The CDR3 sequence is CSASIQGPEDLTDTQYF.

CDR3 amino acids: CATSGGAVHEQFF. V is TRBV24-1 and J is TRBJ2-1; the D call of TRBD2 rests on TCRdb alone, since no DNA is present to check it. Looked up from germline, CDR1 is KGHDR and CDR2 is SFDVKD. CDR3 size: 13 residues.

The rearrangement joins TRBV20-1 to TRBJ2-5; TCRdb's D gene call, TRBD1, goes unchecked for lack of DNA. CDR3 size: 15 residues. The germline V gene has CDR1 DFQATT and CDR2 SNEGSKA (reference sequence). CDR3 sequence: CSAREWGQVEETQYF.

The rearrangement uses TRBV12-3 or TRBV12-4 and TRBJ2-1; the D gene TCRdb calls, TRBD2, cannot be checked with no DNA. The CDR3 consists of 15 residues. The CDR3 protein is CASSPGLPPGVEQFF.

The chain joins TRBV20-1 to TRBJ2-2. The CDR3 runs 13 residues. Germline CDR1 and CDR2: DFQATT and SNEGSKA (reference sequence). Here the CDR3 reads CSAANLPTGELFF.

V usage is TRBV5-5 and J usage is TRBJ2-3; TCRdb picks TRBD2, but there is no DNA to check that call. The CDR3 contains 12 residues. Germline V gene sequence: CDR1 SGHKS, CDR2 YYEKEE (reference sequence). This chain's CDR3 is CASSLVLPTQYF.

The genes are TRBV20-1 and TRBJ2-3. The germline CDR1 and CDR2 sequences are DFQATT and SNEGSKA (reference sequence). The CDR3 extends over 13 amino acids. This CDR3 is CRASLASTDTQYF.

The V and J genes are TRBV27 and TRBJ2-7; lacking DNA, the TRBD1 call made by TCRdb goes unchecked. The V gene's germline CDR1 is MNHEY and CDR2 SMNVEV (reference sequence). This CDR3 spans 14 amino acids. CDR3 sequence reads: CASSFQGQSYEQYF.

The chain couples TRBV2 to TRBJ2-1. The CDR3 totals 12 residues. Germline CDR1 is SNHLY and CDR2 is FYNNEI. CDR3 protein: CASSDRINEQFF. The complete variable domain, with remaining parts taken from reference TRBV2 and TRBJ2-1, reads EPEVTQTPSHQVTQMGQEVILRCVPISNHLYFYWYRQILGQKVEFLVSFYNNEISEKSEIFDDQFSVERPDGSNFTLKIRSTKLEDSAMYFCASSDRINEQFFGPGTRLTVL.

The CDR3 spells CSARGGSADTQYF. The V call is TRBV20-1, the J call TRBJ2-3; the D call from TCRdb, TRBD1, cannot be confirmed without DNA. The CDR3 length is 13 residues. Germline CDR1 reads DFQATT; CDR2 reads SNEGSKA (reference sequence).

The V call is TRBV25-1, the J call TRBJ2-7; TCRdb's D call, TRBD2, is unchecked because there is no DNA. The CDR3 is 12 amino acids. From germline, CDR1 is MGHDK and CDR2 SYGVNS. The CDR3 here is CASGTLTYEQYF.